Listed below are T cell receptor beta chains from one sample, sequenced in a study of blood T cell repertoires in COVID-19. Sequencing used immunoSEQ multiplex PCR; TCRdb keeps in-frame clones, though not all of them. The top ten clones hold 35% to 55% of a sample with 25,000 to 30,000 clones, 80% of them seen once. The sequenced sample was peripheral blood. These receptors were taken from a woman in her 70s with acute or convalescent COVID-19. Each CDR3 is given with its conserved first and last residue. The D gene is left open where the match is weak.

>18|NA|TRBJ2-6|TRBV3-1/TRBV3-2
CASSHLPGSKAGANVLTF
>11|NA|TRBJ1-2|TRBV3-1/TRBV3-2
CASGTGGAHTF
>15|TRBD1|TRBJ1-5|TRBV6-5
CASTGGGQGNQPQHF
>16|TRBD2|TRBJ2-7|TRBV28
CASSPGLGPGTGEQYF
>15|NA|TRBJ1-5|TRBV28
CASSVKRGSNQPQHF
>15|TRBD1|TRBJ2-5|TRBV28
CASSLPGQRKETQYF
>14|TRBD1|TRBJ2-7|TRBV27
CASSQGTGFYEQYF
>16|NA|TRBJ2-3|TRBV28
CASSRISGLDTDTQYF
>15|NA|TRBJ2-2|TRBV7-9
CASSLSGKNTGELFF
>16|NA|TRBJ1-4|TRBV27
CASSLTGEATNEKLFF
>12|NA|TRBJ2-3|TRBV30
CAWTGYTDTQYF
>20|TRBD1|TRBJ2-1|TRBV24-1
CATSAQGGLRSTEFYNEQFF
>19|NA|TRBJ2-7|TRBV6-1
CASSEREQAAVGLFYEQYF
>11|NA|TRBJ2-1|TRBV10-3
CATSPRDEQFF
>14|NA|TRBJ1-6|TRBV7-2
CASSLQGPASPLHF
>14|TRBD2|TRBJ2-1|TRBV9
CASSVVPAGTEQFF
>20|TRBD2|TRBJ2-1|TRBV27
CASSSVGLAGGRSSYNEQFF
>11|NA|TRBJ1-2|TRBV28
CASRGNYGYTF
>15|TRBD2|TRBJ2-3|TRBV18
CASSPPAGDRYTQYF
>10|TRBD2|TRBJ2-7|TRBV6-6
CASGTYEQYF
>14|TRBD1|TRBJ1-2|TRBV28
CVTNTRGTGVGYTF
>13|TRBD1|TRBJ2-5|TRBV29-1
CSVLDRIEETQYF
>15|NA|TRBJ2-2|TRBV7-3
CASSPWTANTGELFF
>17|TRBD2|TRBJ2-3|TRBV11-2
CASTLGLAGPSTDTQYF
>14|NA|TRBJ2-3|TRBV7-2
CASSTNTSPDTQYF
>17|TRBD1|TRBJ2-6|TRBV19
CASSIRQGASGANVLTF
>14|TRBD1|TRBJ2-5|TRBV9
CASSLTGGAETQYF
>14|NA|TRBJ2-5|TRBV7-2
CASSSTGGLETQYF
>15|TRBD1|TRBJ1-4|TRBV2
CASSEAGQGSEKLFF
>12|NA|TRBJ1-4|TRBV28
CASRSPGRKLFF
>15|TRBD1|TRBJ2-5|TRBV27
CASSLGTGGSETQYF
>13|NA|TRBJ1-1|TRBV27
CASSPTANTEAFF
>13|TRBD1|TRBJ2-7|TRBV11-3
CASSFSGGDEQYF
>14|NA|TRBJ1-1|TRBV29-1
CSVTHNYLGTEAFF
>11|NA|TRBJ2-7|TRBV2
CASSESREQYF
>15|NA|TRBJ1-1|TRBV7-8
CASSLMVQGLTEAFF